This T cell receptor (beta chain) was captured in a study of control samples from healthy donors and cancer patients (dated by TCRdb to 2018 to 2021). The cysteine opens and the phenylalanine closes a CDR3 of 12 amino acids. The entry retains the CDR3 DNA only, 36 bases that are in frame from base 1. The V and J ends are trimmed by 9 bases and 4 bases, leaving 13 bases between them. From the germline V gene (reference sequence), CDR1 is MNHNY and CDR2 is SVGAGI. Libraries came from the immunoSEQ multiplex PCR assay. The source is immuneACCESS, and TCRdb retained only in-frame sequences with V and J called. Part of the clones is not carried over; for the studies checked, unresolved V genes explain less than half of this, and the remainder is unexplained. Here the sample has approximately 52,000 clones; around 90% occur a single time. The biggest ten clones account for less than 4% of the sample. In regard to this clone: Its antigen specificity is not known. Per-nucleotide qualities are absent, and no much larger clonotype sits a single base away.

This clonotype was sampled from a man over 45 in good health. Recombination connected TRBV6-6 to TRBJ2-7; the D region may be TRBD1 or TRBD2, each matching 7 bases equally. Sequencing was done on a sample of blood. CDR3 loop: CASSGGDYEQYF. The DNA sequence reads TGTGCCAGTTCAGGGGGGGATTACGAGCAGTACTTC.